Listed below are T cell receptor beta chains from one sample, sequenced in a study of blood T cell repertoires in COVID-19. Method: immunoSEQ multiplex PCR; TCRdb's copy keeps in-frame clones and lacks some. The data show hundreds of thousands of clones, around nine tenths seen once. The sequenced sample was peripheral blood. Every receptor here comes from a human donor in a cohort sampled during active COVID-19. CDR3s include the opening cysteine and the closing phenylalanine or tryptophan. Each record gives: CDR3 length, V gene, J gene, CDR3 protein.

14	TRBV19	TRBJ2-7	CASSLDREAYEQYF
15	TRBV30	TRBJ1-3	CAWTGTGLSGNTIYF
19	TRBV5-1	TRBJ2-3	CASSLEHPRTSGGADTQYF
16	TRBV3-1/TRBV3-2	TRBJ2-7	CASSQERGRGSYEQYF
15	TRBV27	TRBJ2-1	CASSPLSNSYNEQFF
16	TRBV7-8	TRBJ2-7	CASSPTGRASSYEQYF
14	TRBV9	TRBJ2-4	CASSVGWGGNIQYF
16	TRBV7-9	TRBJ2-2	CASSYEGRGYTGELFF
14	TRBV7-6	TRBJ2-7	CASSLQGRDYEQYF
16	TRBV6-1	TRBJ2-4	CASSEPLGAVVDIQYF
13	TRBV19	TRBJ2-7	CASSPGQYYEQYF
15	TRBV5-1	TRBJ2-2	CASSLGQGHTGELFF
11	TRBV30	TRBJ1-4	CAWSVTGSLFF
18	TRBV5-1	TRBJ2-6	CASSPGPEVNSGANVLTF
16	TRBV5-4	TRBJ2-5	CASSPRTSGNQETQYF
11	TRBV10-2	TRBJ1-6	CASRNRGPLHF
17	TRBV5-1	TRBJ2-1	CASSLEPGLADYNEQFF
13	TRBV3-1/TRBV3-2	TRBJ2-3	CASSQAVGDTQYF
16	TRBV7-8	TRBJ2-2	CASSLATGGNTGELFF
13	TRBV6-5	TRBJ1-5	CASSLQSNQPQHF
15	TRBV13	TRBJ1-6	CASSRGGDWISPLHF
13	TRBV12-3/TRBV12-4	TRBJ2-3	CASREGATDTQYF
15	TRBV9	TRBJ2-5	CASSVRSAGGETQYF
14	TRBV10-3	TRBJ2-7	CAIRGSGKTYEQYF
12	TRBV2	TRBJ2-7	CASSRTGYEQYF
15	TRBV6-5	TRBJ2-7	CASSYGEGFTYEQYF
14	TRBV7-8	TRBJ1-2	CASSPHRVHYGYTF
15	TRBV5-1	TRBJ2-1	CASSLGLEPNNEQFF
18	TRBV7-3	TRBJ1-6	CASSPRTPTASYNSPLHF
16	TRBV19	TRBJ1-4	CASSIVLGQGYEKLFF
14	TRBV19	TRBJ1-2	CATTGGPKVYGYTF
17	TRBV2	TRBJ2-2	CASSGDRGLVNTGELFF
18	TRBV3-1/TRBV3-2	TRBJ2-1	CASSQGLAEMEPYNEQFF
13	TRBV2	TRBJ1-5	CASSEEGMRPQHF
15	TRBV6-1	TRBJ2-4	CASIGTDLAKNIQYF
15	TRBV6-5	TRBJ1-2	CASSYSRGSSYGYTF
15	TRBV6-1	TRBJ1-2	CASSERTGAIGGYTF
14	TRBV4-2	TRBJ1-2	CASSQAGGGHGYTF
15	TRBV5-6	TRBJ2-2	CASSRTGTYTGELFF
14	TRBV6-1	TRBJ2-1	CASSEPRLENEQFF
13	TRBV10-1	TRBJ2-7	CASSENSSYEQYF
14	TRBV4-1	TRBJ2-7	CASSQGTSSYEQYF
11	TRBV30	TRBJ1-1	CAHSVGVIAFF
14	TRBV28	TRBJ1-2	CATSGVWTNYGYTF